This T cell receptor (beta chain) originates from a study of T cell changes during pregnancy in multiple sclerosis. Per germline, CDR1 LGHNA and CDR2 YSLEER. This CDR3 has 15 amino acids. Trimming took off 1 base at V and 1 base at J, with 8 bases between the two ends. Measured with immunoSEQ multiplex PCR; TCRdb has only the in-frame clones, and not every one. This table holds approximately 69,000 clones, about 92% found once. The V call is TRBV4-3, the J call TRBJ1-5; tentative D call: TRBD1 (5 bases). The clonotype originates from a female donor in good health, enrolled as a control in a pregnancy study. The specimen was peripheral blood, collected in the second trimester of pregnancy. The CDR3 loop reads CASSQGGDSNQPQHF. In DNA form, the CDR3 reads TGCGCCAGCAGCCAAGGGGGGGACAGCAATCAGCCCCAGCATTTT.